The sequence of this T cell receptor (beta chain) was determined in a study of cytomegalovirus exposure and HLA in healthy donors. CDR3 size: 14 residues. Germline V lookup: CDR1 KGHSH, CDR2 LQKENI. The V gene lost 6 bases and the J gene lost 5 bases, with 13 bases spanning the gap. Primers for the PCR totalled 60 Vbeta and 13 Jbeta. Using immunoSEQ multiplex PCR, the repertoire was profiled, and TCRdb retains in-frame clones only, with some absent. This table has fewer than 120,000 clones, over 60% appearing once. The sequenced sample was PBMCs. This receptor was obtained from a woman between 25 and 40 years old in good health and CMV-seronegative. The J gene is TRBJ2-2, the V gene TRBV18, with D possibly matching TRBD1 (6 bases). CDR3 in DNA: TGTGCCAGCTCTCTAGACCAGGGGACCGGGGAGCTGTTTTTT. Amino acids: CASSLDQGTGELFF.